Below are 24 T cell receptor beta chains sequenced from a single sample in a study of STAT5B mutations in CD4+ large granular lymphocyte leukemia. Sequenced by immunoSEQ multiplex PCR; TCRdb stores in-frame clones only, minus some. The table lists approximately 28,000 clones, 85% to 90% of them singletons, with 0.41% in the top ten. Sequencing was performed on CD4+ T cells from blood buffy coats. These receptors all stem from a human donor in good health.

This chain connects TRBV5-1 to TRBJ1-1; maybe TRBD1 (6 bases). This CDR3 has 12 amino acids. Germline V gene lookup returns CDR1 SGHRS and CDR2 YFSETQ. The germline V and J ends were trimmed by 0 bases and 10 bases, with 10 bases remaining between them. The CDR3 protein is CASSLGQDRAFF. CDR3 nucleotides: TGCGCCAGCAGCTTGGGACAGGACCGAGCTTTCTTT.

The chain recombines TRBV5-1 with TRBJ2-7, with D unclear. CDR1 is SGHRS, CDR2 YFSETQ, per germline. The V gene lost 2 bases and the J gene lost 0 bases, with 6 bases spanning the gap. The CDR3 contains 13 residues. The CDR3 is CASSLVVSYEQYF. Here the CDR3 DNA reads TGCGCCAGCAGCTTAGTGGTCTCCTACGAGCAGTACTTC.

This chain links TRBV11-3 with TRBJ2-7, with a weak D call TRBD2 (5 bases). Between the trimmed V and J ends, which lost 1 base and 2 bases, there was a span of 12 bases. The CDR3 totals 15 residues. The germline V gene has CDR1 SGHNT and CDR2 YENEEA. This CDR3 reads CASSLGGSEAYEQYF. The CDR3 bases are TGTGCCAGCAGCTTAGGTGGTAGCGAGGCCTACGAGCAGTACTTC.

V and J are TRBV28 and TRBJ1-4, with D possibly TRBD1 on 6 matching bases. This CDR3 spans 18 amino acids. Looked up from germline, CDR1 is MDHEN and CDR2 is SYDVKM. V lost 3 bases and J 0 bases, leaving 17 bases between the germline ends. The CDR3 sequence: CASSFSGRGFATNEKLFF. The DNA of the CDR3 is TGTGCCAGCAGTTTTTCAGGGAGGGGGTTTGCAACTAATGAAAAACTGTTTTTT.

There are a few counts of this clone. The J gene is TRBJ1-5, the V gene TRBV6-5, with D possibly matching TRBD1 (5 bases). From germline, CDR1 is MNHEY and CDR2 SVGAGI. CDR3 size: 14 residues. V dropped 2 bases and J dropped 7 bases, with 12 bases sitting between them. The CDR3 spells CASSYGPGKQPQHF. In nucleotides, the CDR3 is TGTGCCAGCAGTTACGGGCCAGGGAAGCAGCCCCAGCATTTT.

The chain is built from TRBV19 and TRBJ2-7, with a weak D call TRBD1 (5 bases). Germline assignment: CDR1 LNHDA and CDR2 SQIVND (reference sequence). Trimming took off 8 bases at V and 5 bases at J, with 19 bases between the two ends. CDR3 length: 14 amino acids. The CDR3 sequence is CASSNRAGLNEQYF. CDR3 DNA sequence: TGTGCCAGTTCAAACCGGGCAGGGCTCAACGAGCAGTACTTC.

The chain has TRBV28 and TRBJ1-2; 7 positions match TRBD1. There are 13 residues in the CDR3. With V trimmed by 4 bases and J by 8 bases, 7 bases remained unmatched. Germline CDR1 MDHEN, CDR2 SYDVKM. The CDR3: CASSSRQGGGYTF. CDR3 sequence (DNA): TGTGCCAGCAGTTCCCGACAGGGAGGCGGCTACACCTTC.

CDR3 amino acids: CVRSLEDRYEQYF. The DNA for the CDR3 is TGTGTCAGAAGCTTAGAGGATAGGTACGAGCAGTACTTC. This rearrangement joins TRBV7-5 to TRBJ2-7. TRBV7-5 is tagged as a pseudogene. The length of the CDR3 is 13 residues.

The chain couples TRBV11-3 to TRBJ1-1; D is undetermined. Germline assignment: CDR1 SGHNT and CDR2 YENEEA. Trimming left V 0 bases short and J 1 base short, with 9 bases between. The CDR3 spans 15 residues. CDR3 amino acids: CASSLDSRENTEAFF. CDR3 nucleotides: TGTGCCAGCAGCTTAGATAGTCGGGAGAACACTGAAGCTTTCTTT.

The gene calls are TRBV11-2 and TRBJ1-2; perhaps TRBD1 as D (5 bases). Trimming pared 1 base from V and 7 bases from J, leaving 13 bases between. Germline values: CDR1 SGHAT, CDR2 FQNNGV. The CDR3 consists of 14 residues. This chain's CDR3 is CASSLAGSIGGYTF. CDR3 nucleotide sequence: TGTGCCAGCAGCTTAGCAGGGAGCATCGGTGGCTACACCTTC.

A few counts support this clone. The J gene is TRBJ1-2, the V gene TRBV18; 11 bases are shared with TRBD1. Germline V gene data show CDR1 as KGHSH and CDR2 as LQKENI. This CDR3 has 16 residues. The J segment lost 5 bases and the V segment lost 1 base, leaving 6 bases of the junction unmatched. In DNA form, the CDR3 reads TGTGCCAGCTCACCACAATCGGGACAGGGGGTTTATGGCTACACCTTC. This sequence encodes CASSPQSGQGVYGYTF.

This clone was seen a single time. The chain employs TRBV9 and TRBJ2-3, with 8 bases lining up with TRBD1. The CDR3 is made up of 16 amino acids. Trimming removed 4 bases from V and 2 bases from J; junction bases left unmatched: 9. The germline V gene encodes CDR1 SGDLS and CDR2 YYNGEE. For the CDR3, the DNA is TGTGCCAGCAGCCCACTAACAGGGGGGAACACAGATACGCAGTATTTT. Its translation: CASSPLTGGNTDTQYF.

V and J are TRBV5-5 and TRBJ2-1; D is possibly TRBD1 or TRBD2 (5 bases each). Germline V gene lookup returns CDR1 SGHKS and CDR2 YYEKEE (reference sequence). The V end was cut by 6 bases, the J end by 9 bases, with 19 bases between. This CDR3 has 14 residues. CDR3 amino acids: CASNPRDHGREQFF. CDR3 nucleotides: TGTGCCAGCAACCCCAGGGACCACGGCCGTGAGCAGTTCTTC.

V usage is TRBV29-1 and J usage is TRBJ2-2, with 9 bases matching TRBD1. Trimming cost V 6 bases and J 7 bases; bases outside gene matches: 15. Germline V gene data show CDR1 as SQVTM and CDR2 as ANQGSEA. This CDR3 is 16 amino acids long. The CDR3 bases are TGCAGCGTCTCACTCGGGGGACAGGGCGTTAGCGGGGAGCTGTTTTTT. Translating it yields CSVSLGGQGVSGELFF.

The chain combines TRBV11-2 with TRBJ1-2, with 8 bases aligning to TRBD1. The CDR3 loop spans 16 amino acids. The V gene's germline CDR1 is SGHAT and CDR2 FQNNGV. V lost 0 bases, J lost 7 bases, and 10 bases stayed unmatched. Here the CDR3 DNA reads TGTGCCAGCAGCTTAGATCTCAGGCAGGGGGCATCTGGCTACACCTTC. Its protein product is CASSLDLRQGASGYTF.

This clone was recorded once. The gene calls are TRBV10-2 and TRBJ1-1; possibly TRBD1 for D (5 bases). V was trimmed by 7 bases and J by 5 bases, leaving 8 bases between them. Germline V gene sequence: CDR1 WSHSY, CDR2 SAAADI. The CDR3 totals 11 residues. The CDR3 nucleotides read TGCGCCAGCACCCAGGGAACTGAAGCTTTCTTT. Amino acid sequence: CASTQGTEAFF.

V gene TRBV28 combines with J gene TRBJ2-1; maybe TRBD1 (6 bases). Trimming removed 4 bases at V and 2 bases at J, with 9 bases between. In germline, CDR1 is MDHEN, CDR2 SYDVKM. The length of the CDR3 is 14 residues. For the CDR3, the DNA is TGTGCCAGCAGTTCCGGGACAACCTACAATGAGCAGTTCTTC. Its protein product is CASSSGTTYNEQFF.

J is TRBJ2-3 and V is TRBV28; D gene ambiguous. In germline, CDR1 is MDHEN, CDR2 SYDVKM. Trimming pared 8 bases from V and 0 bases from J, leaving 6 bases between. This CDR3 has 12 amino acids. In nucleotides, the CDR3 is TGTGCCAGCCTGGAAAGCACAGATACGCAGTATTTT. It is translated as CASLESTDTQYF.

This clone has just one count. The J gene is TRBJ1-1, the V gene TRBV5-1, with D uncertain. CDR3 length equals 15 residues. V lost 1 base and J 1 base, leaving 11 bases between the germline ends. In germline, CDR1 is SGHRS, CDR2 YFSETQ. The CDR3 loop is CASSLSFMQNTEAFF. In DNA form, the CDR3 reads TGCGCCAGCAGCTTGTCCTTTATGCAGAACACTGAAGCTTTCTTT.

This rearrangement joins TRBV16 to TRBJ1-4; D might be TRBD1 (6 bases). CDR1 is KGHSY and CDR2 is FQNENV in the germline V gene. V lost 3 bases and J 0 bases, leaving 11 bases between the germline ends. This CDR3 region has 16 residues. CDR3 loop: CASSHRRGPTNEKLFF. CDR3 DNA: TGTGCCAGCAGCCATCGGCGGGGGCCAACTAATGAAAAACTGTTTTTT. Combining the CDR3 with reference TRBV16 and TRBJ1-4 gives the whole variable domain GEEVAQTPKHLVRGEGQKAKLYCAPIKGHSYVFWYQQVLKNEFKFLISFQNENVFDETGMPKERFSAKCLPNSPCSLEIQATKLEDSAVYFCASSHRRGPTNEKLFFGSGTQLSVL.

This clone has a handful of counts. The chain carries TRBV11-2 and TRBJ2-7, with D possibly matching TRBD1 (5 bases). V gave up 2 bases and J gave up 3 bases, with 14 bases separating them. CDR1 and CDR2 (germline): SGHAT, FQNNGV. This CDR3 contains 15 residues. Here the CDR3 reads CASSLMDTRNYEQYF. In DNA form, the CDR3 reads TGTGCCAGCAGCTTAATGGACACAAGAAACTACGAGCAGTACTTC.

This clone has only one observation. In DNA, the CDR3 is TGTGCCAGCAGCTTAGATGGGGGATTGGATTACGAGCAGTACTTC. It specifies CASSLDGGLDYEQYF. The V call is TRBV7-3, the J call TRBJ2-7; TRBD1 or TRBD2 may be the D gene (5 bases each). CDR3 size: 15 residues. The V end was cut by 2 bases, the J end by 4 bases, with 15 bases between. Germline V lookup: CDR1 SGHTA, CDR2 FQGTGA. The entire variable domain, with the rest obtained from reference TRBV7-3 and TRBJ2-7, is as follows: GAGVSQTPSNKVTEKGKYVELRCDPISGHTALYWYRQSLGQGPEFLIYFQGTGAADDSGLPNDRFFAVRPEGSVSTLKIQRTERGDSAVYLCASSLDGGLDYEQYFGPGTRLTVT.

J is TRBJ1-5 and V is TRBV28, with a possible D match to TRBD1 (6 bases). The CDR3 totals 15 residues. The V end lost 5 bases, the J end lost 4 bases, and 15 bases lay between the germline ends. The V gene's germline CDR1 is MDHEN and CDR2 SYDVKM. CDR3 amino acids: CASSISGTKNQPQHF. CDR3 nucleotides: TGTGCCAGCAGTATCTCCGGGACAAAAAATCAGCCCCAGCATTTT.

The chain recombines TRBV11-2 with TRBJ2-5, with 8 bases that match TRBD2. This CDR3 spans 17 amino acids. CDR1 is SGHAT and CDR2 is FQNNGV in the germline V gene. V lost 2 bases, J lost 4 bases, and 12 bases stayed unmatched. The CDR3 nucleotides are TGTGCCAGCAGCTTATTCGGGGCGGGGGGTGTAGGAGAGACCCAGTACTTC. This gives the protein CASSLFGAGGVGETQYF.